This TCR beta chain was retrieved from a study of cytomegalovirus exposure and HLA in healthy donors (TCRdb year 2017). Notes on the research overall: An earlier analysis of 587 of the donors reported 250 to 300 Gb of sequence data and approximately 120 million unique TCR beta sequences obtained from some 170 million T cells. Roughly 290 gigabases of sequencing data and roughly 80 million unique TCR sequences made up an early release that covered over 550 HLA-typed donors. The genetic ancestry cluster associated with self-reported Caucasian donors included 81% of the 398 genotyped donors. The study was designed to test whether signatures of past pathogen exposure could be identified by cataloging public T cell receptors. The study profiled the T cell repertoires of under 700 subjects by immunosequencing and related them to cytomegalovirus serostatus. In addition to the first cohort of 500 to 850 subjects, a separate validation cohort of approximately 130 different subjects was used. To predict cytomegalovirus infection status, the study brought together high-throughput TCR immunosequencing, statistical association of individual TCRs with disease status, and machine learning. A later analysis re-examined previously published TCR beta repertoires from just over 650 donors and added high-resolution HLA genotyping to investigate patterns of TCR occurrence. Rather than drawing on any new phenotypic data, the later analysis identified candidate immune exposures from TCR beta sequences and the way those sequences occurred across donors. An earlier analysis of roughly 580 of the donors used high-throughput TCR beta sequencing to judge whether each TCR beta V gene segment behaved as functional or pseudogenic. Donor age, sex, ethnicity and CMV serostatus were collected together with the repertoire data. In a later genetic analysis, genome-wide SNP genotypes for about 65% of the roughly 670 donors were used, and that subset was treated as a discovery cohort. Every repertoire in the discovery cohort had been generated on one and the same sequencing platform. HLA typing included class I and class II loci at four-digit resolution. Typing coverage varied by locus: roughly 629-630 donors for A, B, C, DRB1 and DQB1; 500 to 550 for DQA1; more than 600 for DPA1; about 450 for DPB1. Several DR-DQ haplotypes were handled as single units for association and clustering, since linkage in the cohort was strong. Across approximately 400 genotyped donors of the cohort, an average of roughly 200,000 unique TCR beta nucleotide sequences per donor were sequenced, and approximately 17% of those sequences were non-productive. Findings and caveats that apply to the study as a whole: In an earlier analysis of some 550 of the donors, most TCR beta V segments were observed in productive rearrangements about 87% or about 30% of the time, broadly matching IMGT annotations. In vitro tests confirmed that a few of the cytomegalovirus-associated TCR beta chains recognize cytomegalovirus antigens. The study gave a list of over 150 TCR beta chains associated with cytomegalovirus. Assigning TCR associations to individual alleles was difficult when HLA alleles, especially DR and DQ, strongly co-occurred. Across donors, most TCR sequences were observed very rarely, whereas some public TCRs were present in many individuals. The cohort was sequenced for TCR beta chains only, and without alpha or paired-chain data the features that could be detected were limited. Roughly uniform sequencing depth across donors was assumed in presence/absence analyses, although this assumption may not hold. It was suggested by the authors that the approach could potentially be generalized to other disease states and immunological phenotypes. Specific HLA alleles were associated with 15,000 to 20,000 TCR beta sequences at a false discovery rate of 0.05 in a later analysis. A later analysis found that most CMV-associated TCR beta chains appeared HLA-restricted, with HLA associations seemingly driven largely by CMV exposure. The only immune exposure information available for the cohort was CMV serostatus. Linkage disequilibrium might explain the correlated functional status among segregating V segments, but an unknown experimental factor could not be ruled out. A later genetic analysis reported fewer N-insertions in productive TCRs among donors in an Asian-associated ancestry cluster than the approximately 700-donor mean. Several of the top co-occurrence clusters appeared to be linked to parvovirus B19, influenza, CMV and Epstein-Barr virus, according to a later analysis. The classifier was reported to diagnose cytomegalovirus status with high specificity and sensitivity in both the original cohort and the validation cohort. In a later analysis, HLA-associated TCR beta chains showed more clonal expansion and lower generation probabilities than non-associated chains that were equally common. A further reported finding was that TCR beta sequences accurately predicted the HLA-A and HLA-B alleles for most subjects in the first cohort. In a later genetic analysis, a missense DCLRE1C variant was associated with V-gene and J-gene trimming of TCR beta chains, and the association was replicated in an independent cohort. Because counts were too low, 15 to 20 rarely observed V segments, including chromosome 9 orphons, were excluded from the earlier analysis of 500 to 700 of the donors. Because HLA typing was missing for some donors at each locus, association tests included only the typed subset. A cluster of highly shared sequence variants was judged likely to be a technical artifact of the sequencing pipeline. In a later analysis, the rate of TCR association differed among HLA loci, with DRB1 alleles having the most associated TCRs and HLA-C alleles having the fewest.

In total, more than 500 healthy bone marrow donors made up the cohort. All cohort members were sampled while nominally healthy, although unrecorded immune exposures were likely present. The donor was CMV seropositive and was included in the group of almost 300 seropositive cohort members. A peripheral blood sample was provided by each donor, and peripheral blood mononuclear cells were used for TCR beta sequencing. The Qiagen DNeasy Blood Extraction Kit was used to extract genomic DNA from the blood cell samples. About this clone itself: Its specific antigen is unknown. Base-call qualities are not available, and no considerably larger clone is one nucleotide away.

Libraries were made using the immunoSEQ multiplex PCR assay. The multiplex PCR relied on a mix of 60 forward primers for TCR Vbeta segments and 13 reverse primers for TCR Jbeta segments. The CDR3 region of rearranged TCR beta genes was amplified from genomic DNA with a multiplex PCR assay. The amplified TCR beta libraries were sequenced on the Illumina HiSeq System as 87-base-pair reads. The source study handled its data this way. A later analysis tallied tens of millions of unique TCR beta chains across the 666 repertoires, and approximately 9.9 million of those chains were shared by two or more donors. A nearest-neighbor algorithm error-corrected the raw reads and collapsed the reads into unique sequences, merging closely related sequences to remove PCR and sequencing errors. To assign V, D and J gene segments, CDR3 sequences were aligned to IMGT reference sequences. For a sequence to be retained, a match of at least six nucleotides to both a V gene segment and a J gene segment was required. A rearrangement counted as productive if the CDR3 had no stop codons and remained in frame with V and J, and every other rearrangement counted as non-productive. CDR3 was defined according to IMGT convention as the region running from the second conserved V-encoded cysteine to the conserved J-encoded phenylalanine. The earlier analysis of fewer than 700 of the donors excluded sequences that lacked an unambiguous match to a single V gene segment. In an earlier analysis of 587 of the donors, V segments were called functional above 56.7% productive rearrangements and were called segregating when the between-donor standard deviation exceeded 5%. A statistical classification framework was built for diagnosing cytomegalovirus status from the catalog of TCR beta chain sequences. In a later analysis, TCR nucleotide sequences were compared against IMGT/GENE-DB human TR gene sequences so that V and J genes could be assigned. In a later analysis, CDR3 sequences and most-parsimonious VDJ recombination scenarios were assigned using the TCRdist pipeline. In a later analysis, every TCR beta chain was defined by the combination of its CDR3 amino acid sequence and its V-gene family, and reads without a unique V-gene family were dropped. To address suspected cross-contamination and a sequencing artifact, a later analysis removed over 500 highly shared, low-generation-probability nucleotide sequences. For each public chain, a later analysis derived a clonal expansion index from normalized ranks of inferred template counts within each repertoire. A later analysis computed generation probabilities with a VDJ recombination model fitted to out-of-frame rearrangements, and checked the results against IGoR. Hypergeometric tests were used in a later analysis to score TCR-TCR, TCR-HLA and TCR-CMV co-occurrence, with a repertoire-size bias correction applied to the TCR pairs. False discovery rates were estimated in a later analysis by permuting HLA or CMV assignments 20 times. A later analysis grouped co-occurring TCRs with DBSCAN, adding TCRdist sequence similarity when clustering within HLA-allele-positive subsets. Repertoires with fewer than 30,000 or more than 120,000 public chains, plus five repertoires with anomalous nucleotide sharing, were excluded from co-occurrence clustering. TCRdb obtained this table from immuneACCESS and retained in-frame rearrangements with V and J assigned. These tables miss some clones; where compared with another copy, unresolved V genes account for less than half of the shortfall, and the remainder is unexplained. The DNA gave D and trimming, while V, J and clone size come from that table. The sample data list about 110,000 clones, and nearly 70% of these were observed just once. The ten largest clones take up 5% to 7% of the sample.

The receptor comes from a woman aged 70 to 79 in good health and CMV-seropositive. What was sequenced was PBMCs.

CDR3 loop: CSFPGTDIGSTEAFF. The DNA sequence reads TGCAGCTTTCCCGGGACAGACATAGGTAGCACTGAAGCTTTCTTT. The rearrangement combines TRBV29-1 with TRBJ1-1; 7 bases in between match TRBD1. V and J are trimmed by 8 bases and 4 bases, and the gene matches miss 16 bases of the junction. CDR1 and CDR2 (SQVTM, ANQGSEA) derive from the germline V gene. The CDR3 covers 15 residues, taking in both the cysteine and the phenylalanine. The CDR3 DNA has 45 bases and is translated from base 1.